This record looks at one TCR beta chain sequence and its context. Its target is unknown. Clones were sequenced by immunoSEQ multiplex PCR, and TCRdb holds only the in-frame ones, with some missing. The sample has some 11,000 clones; around 70% are singletons. Germline CDR1 reads SGHVS; CDR2 reads FNYEAQ. The CDR3 runs to 13 residues. V shed 2 bases and J shed 5 bases, with 9 bases lying between them. This sample was taken from a study of chemoradiotherapy in HPV16-positive cancers. Study-wide context: Candidate HPV-specific T-cell clones and common TCR motifs came from functional assays in a couple of HPV16-positive patients. Findings and limits, study-wide: Non-HPV-specific T cells did not expand in tumors during treatment, whereas candidate HPV-specific clones and E7-related motifs did.

This receptor was obtained from a human donor with HPV-associated anogenital cancer. The rearrangement joins TRBV7-6 to TRBJ1-1; no clear D. This material was obtained from a patient who underwent chemoradiotherapy. The CDR3 nucleotides read TGTGCCAGCAGCTTAAGTGAGCGTACTGAAGCTTTCTTT. Its translation: CASSLSERTEAFF. The full variable domain, with the rest looked up from reference TRBV7-6 and TRBJ1-1, is GAGVSQSPRYKVTKRGQDVALRCDPISGHVSLYWYRQALGQGPEFLTYFNYEAQQDKSGLPNDRFSAERPEGSISTLTIQRTEQRDSAMYRCASSLSERTEAFFGQGTRLTVV.